This is a list of T cell receptor beta chains from one sample in a study of Graves' ophthalmopathy and Graves' hyperthyroidism. TCRdb analysed the multiplex PCR reads with MiXCR anew, one entry per CDR3 protein. The sample holds about 210,000 distinct CDR3 sequences, 25% to 30% seen once. The specimen was peripheral blood. Receptors were obtained from a man in his forties or fifties with Graves' ophthalmopathy. Each CDR3 is given with its conserved first and last residue. Fields, in order: J gene, V gene, D gene, clone size, CDR3 protein, CDR3 DNA. The D gene is left open where the match is weak. Only some rows state a clone size, as once, few, many or a class for expanded clones.

TRBJ1-5 TRBV6-2/TRBV6-3 - - CASSYGTQQEPQHF TGTGCCAGCAGTTACGGGACCCAGCAGGAGCCCCAGCATTTT
TRBJ2-7 TRBV6-1 TRBD2 once CASSKREGPYEQYF TGTGCCAGCAGTAAGCGGGAGGGCCCCTACGAGCAGTACTTC
TRBJ1-6 TRBV11-2 - - CASSLDVRVGSPLHF TGTGCCAGCAGCTTAGATGTGAGGGTGGGGTCACCCCTCCACTTT
TRBJ2-4 TRBV12-3/TRBV12-4 TRBD1 many CASSFGGQGVNIQYF TGTGCCAGCAGTTTTGGGGGACAGGGCGTAAACATTCAGTACTTC
TRBJ2-7 TRBV20-1 - - CSARDQVGRKTYEQYF TGCAGTGCTAGAGATCAAGTTGGCAGAAAGACCTACGAGCAGTACTTC
TRBJ1-1 TRBV29-1 TRBD1 many CSVWDRGYTEAFF TGCAGCGTTTGGGACAGGGGCTACACTGAAGCTTTCTTT
TRBJ2-5 TRBV11-2 - many CASSRARTSNTGTQYF TGTGCCAGCAGCCGCGCTCGCACTAGCAATACCGGGACCCAGTACTTC
TRBJ2-5 TRBV11-2 - many CASSLESGSGETQYF TGTGCCAGCAGCTTAGAGTCAGGGAGTGGGGAGACCCAGTACTTC
TRBJ2-5 TRBV12-3/TRBV12-4 - many CASSRMTGTQETQYF TGTGCCAGCAGTCGAATGACAGGGACTCAAGAGACCCAGTACTTC
TRBJ2-7 TRBV7-2 TRBD1 many CASSSGQGFAYEQYF TGTGCCAGCAGCTCCGGACAGGGCTTCGCCTACGAGCAGTACTTC
TRBJ1-5 TRBV19 - many CASNDQPRHF TGTGCCAGTAATGATCAGCCCCGGCATTTT
TRBJ2-6 TRBV5-1 - many CASSPTAGANVLTF TGCGCCAGCAGCCCGACAGCTGGGGCCAACGTCCTGACTTTC
TRBJ2-4 TRBV6-1 TRBD1 many CASKDRQENIQYF TGTGCCAGCAAGGACAGGCAAGAAAACATTCAGTACTTC
TRBJ2-5 TRBV28 TRBD2 once CASRMAGGLVQETQYF TGTGCCAGCAGGATGGCGGGAGGGCTAGTACAAGAGACCCAGTACTTC
TRBJ2-2 TRBV29-1 - many CSVIDSTGELFF TGCAGCGTTATTGACAGCACCGGGGAGCTGTTTTTT
TRBJ1-2 TRBV6-1 - - CATTQGSDYGYTF TGTGCCACCACCCAAGGAAGTGACTATGGCTACACCTTC
TRBJ2-2 TRBV30 TRBD2 - CAWSAYWTSSGELFF TGTGCCTGGAGTGCCTATTGGACTAGCTCCGGGGAGCTGTTTTTT
TRBJ2-2 TRBV3-1 - few CASSPKTGLYGELFF TGTGCCAGCAGCCCAAAGACAGGATTATACGGGGAGCTGTTTTTT
TRBJ1-5 TRBV20-1 - many CSASQGRYQPQHF TGCAGTGCTAGCCAAGGGAGGTATCAGCCCCAGCATTTT
TRBJ1-5 TRBV6-5 - - CASSFARGRSSNQPQHF TGTGCCAGCAGTTTCGCCAGGGGCAGGTCTAGCAATCAGCCCCAGCATTTT
TRBJ2-4 TRBV7-9 - many CASSPRQSIGPQAKNIQYF TGTGCCAGCAGCCCACGCCAGAGCATTGGCCCCCAGGCCAAAAACATTCAGTACTTC
TRBJ2-7 TRBV20-1 TRBD1 - CSARDRDRDGYEQYF TGCAGTGCTAGAGATCGGGACAGGGACGGCTACGAGCAGTACTTC
TRBJ2-7 TRBV12-3/TRBV12-4 - few CASSLKRSGSSYEQYF TGTGCCAGCAGTTTAAAGCGTTCGGGTAGCTCCTACGAGCAGTACTTC
TRBJ2-5 TRBV9 - - CASTVEAGVGETQYF TGTGCCAGCACCGTAGAGGCAGGGGTGGGAGAGACCCAGTACTTC
TRBJ2-5 TRBV11-2 TRBD2 many CASSPIPAGLAGVRETQYF TGTGCCAGCAGCCCAATCCCCGCGGGACTAGCGGGAGTGAGGGAGACCCAGTACTTC
TRBJ1-5 TRBV15 - - CATSRDGGRYSNQPQHF TGTGCCACCAGCAGAGATGGGGGACGGTATAGCAATCAGCCCCAGCATTTT
TRBJ2-7 TRBV20-1 TRBD2 - CSARPWTGTSGEQYF TGCAGTGCTAGACCTTGGACAGGGACTAGCGGCGAGCAGTACTTC
TRBJ2-2 TRBV6-1 - - CASSATGTGELFF TGTGCCAGCAGTGCTACAGGCACCGGGGAGCTGTTTTTT
TRBJ1-1 TRBV5-1 - many CASSLGYPSTTEAFF TGCGCCAGCAGCTTGGGATATCCGTCCACCACTGAAGCTTTCTTT
TRBJ2-5 TRBV11-2 - many CASSPLWRDQETQYF TGTGCCAGCAGCCCACTTTGGAGGGACCAAGAGACCCAGTACTTC
TRBJ2-2 TRBV6-5 TRBD2 many CASSYSLAGYTGELFF TGTGCCAGCAGTTACTCACTAGCGGGGTACACCGGGGAGCTGTTTTTT
TRBJ1-2 TRBV28 - many CASSFFVRDGYTF TGTGCCAGCAGTTTTTTTGTGAGGGACGGCTACACCTTC
TRBJ1-4 TRBV3-1 - many CASSQTWGRGEKLFF TGTGCCAGCAGCCAAACATGGGGGCGCGGTGAAAAACTGTTTTTT
TRBJ1-1 TRBV5-1 TRBD1 many CASSTGQGTEAFF TGCGCCAGCAGCACGGGACAGGGGACTGAAGCTTTCTTT
TRBJ1-1 TRBV27 - - CASSLSNQGNTEAFF TGTGCCAGCAGTTTATCGAATCAGGGGAACACTGAAGCTTTCTTT
TRBJ2-5 TRBV3-1 TRBD2 many CASSHPGLAGETQYF TGTGCCAGCAGCCATCCGGGACTAGCGGGAGAGACCCAGTACTTC
TRBJ2-6 TRBV6-2/TRBV6-3 - few CASSYPNGFSGANVLTF TGTGCCAGCAGTTACCCCAACGGGTTCTCTGGGGCCAACGTCCTGACTTTC
TRBJ2-5 TRBV12-3/TRBV12-4 - many CASSFGGTETQYF TGTGCCAGCAGTTTTGGGGGGACGGAGACCCAGTACTTC
TRBJ2-2 TRBV12-3/TRBV12-4 - many CASRSDGTLPGELFF TGTGCCAGCAGGTCCGACGGGACACTACCGGGGGAGCTGTTTTTT
TRBJ2-5 TRBV4-2 TRBD2 - CASSGRAAETQYF TGTGCCAGCAGCGGGAGGGCGGCAGAGACCCAGTACTTC
TRBJ2-5 TRBV9 - many CASSVLDREETQYF TGTGCCAGCAGCGTACTAGACAGAGAAGAGACCCAGTACTTC
TRBJ2-7 TRBV27 TRBD1 many CASIVGGERGQVSYEQYF TGTGCCAGCATTGTAGGAGGGGAGAGGGGACAGGTCTCCTACGAGCAGTACTTC
TRBJ2-7 TRBV6-1 TRBD1 many CASSTGTGNTYEQYF TGTGCCAGCAGTACCGGGACAGGTAATACCTACGAGCAGTACTTC
TRBJ2-7 TRBV6-2/TRBV6-3 TRBD1 - CASSYTIPGQGSEQYF TGTGCCAGCAGTTATACCATCCCGGGACAGGGAAGCGAGCAGTACTTC
TRBJ2-7 TRBV29-1 TRBD1 many CSAGTGGFYEQYF TGCAGCGCTGGGACAGGGGGCTTTTACGAGCAGTACTTC
TRBJ2-5 TRBV3-1 - many CASSLTGNQETQYF TGTGCCAGCAGCCTCACAGGGAACCAAGAGACCCAGTACTTC
TRBJ2-7 TRBV7-2 - many CASSWPGLSYEQYF TGTGCCAGCAGCTGGCCGGGATTATCCTACGAGCAGTACTTC
TRBJ2-2 TRBV5-1 - - CASSPDHTGELFF TGCGCCAGCAGCCCGGACCACACCGGGGAGCTGTTTTTT
TRBJ2-7 TRBV6-5 TRBD2 - CASSYGGGTLTYEQYF TGTGCCAGCAGTTACGGCGGGGGGACCTTAACCTACGAGCAGTACTTC
TRBJ2-7 TRBV29-1 TRBD1 many CSVEAPGTGFGLGYEQYF TGCAGCGTTGAGGCCCCCGGGACAGGCTTTGGGTTAGGGTACGAGCAGTACTTC
TRBJ2-7 TRBV12-3/TRBV12-4 - - CASSKAGQDPYEQYF TGTGCCAGCTCCAAAGCGGGACAGGACCCCTACGAGCAGTACTTC
TRBJ2-5 TRBV6-2/TRBV6-3 TRBD2 many CASSYGGREQETQYF TGTGCCAGCAGTTACGGCGGGAGGGAGCAAGAGACCCAGTACTTC
TRBJ2-5 TRBV7-2 TRBD2 many CASSTGGRRETQYF TGTGCCAGCAGCACGGGAGGCCGCCGCGAGACCCAGTACTTC
TRBJ2-7 TRBV12-3/TRBV12-4 - - CASSLMWGAQYF TGTGCCAGCAGCCTTATGTGGGGGGCGCAGTACTTC